What follows are 32 T cell receptor beta chains derived from one specimen sequenced in a study of blood T cell repertoires in COVID-19. TCRdb keeps only in-frame clones here, not all; method: immunoSEQ multiplex PCR. The sample has 250,000 to 350,000 clones, around 90% seen once. Sequenced material: peripheral blood. Receptor source: a man aged 18 to 35 with active or convalescent COVID-19.

J is TRBJ2-2 and V is TRBV6-2 or TRBV6-3; maybe TRBD2 (5 bases). Germline V lookup: CDR1 MNHEY, CDR2 SVGEGT. The CDR3 is 16 amino acids. Trimming stripped 0 bases from V and 5 bases from J, with 13 bases between. The CDR3 DNA sequence: TGTGCCAGCAGTTACTCCCGACTGGGAGAGACCGGGGAGCTGTTTTTT. This translates into CASSYSRLGETGELFF.

The chain links TRBV29-1 to TRBJ1-5; 8 nucleotides agree with TRBD1. The V gene's germline CDR1 is SQVTM and CDR2 ANQGSEA. V was clipped by 4 bases and J by 3 bases; unmatched bases: 8. This CDR3 is built from 15 residues. CDR3 residues: CSVVTGQASNQPQHF. In nucleotides, the CDR3 is TGCAGCGTTGTTACGGGACAGGCCTCCAATCAGCCCCAGCATTTT.

Notes on this clone: Different DNA sequences within this sample yield the same CDR3. The genes are TRBV6-5 and TRBJ2-1, with 9 bases that match TRBD1. The V gene's germline CDR1 is MNHEY and CDR2 SVGAGI. The CDR3 covers 15 residues. Trimming at V came to 5 bases and at J to 1 base, leaving 3 bases not matched to a gene. CDR3 DNA sequence: TGTGCCAGCAGTACCGACAGGGGGTCCTACAATGAGCAGTTCTTC. Translating it yields CASSTDRGSYNEQFF.

V gene TRBV18 combines with J gene TRBJ1-1; D remains ambiguous. The CDR3 totals 15 residues. Trimming stripped 4 bases from V and 10 bases from J, with 22 bases between. The germline V gene has CDR1 KGHSH and CDR2 LQKENI. The CDR3 here is CASSQPARDARVAFF. CDR3 sequence (DNA): TGTGCCAGCTCACAACCTGCCCGTGATGCTCGAGTAGCTTTCTTT. Complete variable domain (other parts from reference TRBV18 and TRBJ1-1): NAGVMQNPRHLVRRRGQEARLRCSPMKGHSHVYWYRQLPEEGLKFMVYLQKENIIDESGMPKERFSAEFPKEGPSILRIQQVVRGDSAAYFCASSQPARDARVAFFGQGTRLTVV.

This rearrangement joins TRBV19 to TRBJ2-2; TRBD1 might be the D (6 bases). CDR1 and CDR2 (germline): LNHDA, SQIVND (reference sequence). Trimming took 6 bases from V and 6 from J, leaving 14 bases between them. This CDR3 comprises 14 residues. The CDR3 DNA reads TGTGCCAGTAGCCCGGCTGAGGGGGCCGGGGAGCTGTTTTTT. It translates to CASSPAEGAGELFF.

The CDR3 is CASSLGETGELFF. As DNA, the CDR3 is TGTGCCAGCAGCTTAGGAGAAACCGGGGAGCTGTTTTTT. V gene TRBV11-3 combines with J gene TRBJ2-2; unclear D gene. Germline assignment: CDR1 SGHNT and CDR2 YENEEA. The CDR3 contains 13 residues. Trimming removed 1 base at V and 5 bases at J, with 5 bases between.

This chain uses TRBV20-1 with TRBJ2-1; TRBD2 is a possible D gene (6 bases). The CDR3 is made up of 11 amino acids. The V and J ends lost 6 bases and 7 bases respectively, with 10 bases between them. CDR1 is DFQATT, CDR2 SNEGSKA, per germline (reference sequence). The DNA for the CDR3 is TGCAGTGCCTTGACTAGTAATGAGCAGTTCTTC. Protein product: CSALTSNEQFF.

CDR3 sequence reads: CASRGGQTNTGELFF. CDR3 coding DNA: TGTGCCAGTAGAGGAGGACAGACTAACACCGGGGAGCTGTTTTTT. The chain links TRBV19 to TRBJ2-2, with a weak D call TRBD1 (6 bases). The length of the CDR3 is 15 residues. V was cut by 6 bases and J by 2 bases, with 13 bases left in between. The V gene's germline CDR1 is LNHDA and CDR2 SQIVND (reference sequence).

V and J are TRBV6-5 and TRBJ2-7; 10 bases line up with TRBD2. The germline CDR1 and CDR2 sequences are MNHEY and SVGAGI. This CDR3 contains 15 residues. Germline trimming cut 0 bases from V and 4 bases from J; bases unmatched to any gene: 3. For the CDR3, the DNA is TGTGCCAGCAGTTACTCGTCACTAGCGGGGTACGAGCAGTACTTC. It encodes CASSYSSLAGYEQYF.

In this sample, this clone turned up a few times. The V call is TRBV27, the J call TRBJ1-2; weak D call: TRBD1 (5 bases). Germline V gene sequence: CDR1 MNHEY, CDR2 SMNVEV (reference sequence). Between the trimmed V and J ends, which lost 6 bases and 1 base, there was a span of 21 bases. The CDR3 is made up of 17 amino acids. As DNA, the CDR3 is TGTGCCAGCAGCGACCACGGGGGGTGGAACAGTAACTATGGCTACACCTTC. This encodes CASSDHGGWNSNYGYTF.

The V and J genes are TRBV19 and TRBJ2-3; 7 bases align to TRBD1. The J segment lost 4 bases and the V segment lost 8 bases, leaving 9 bases of the junction unmatched. CDR1 and CDR2 (germline): LNHDA, SQIVND (reference sequence). The CDR3 has 14 residues. CDR3 coding DNA: TGTGCCAGTTCCGCCAACAGGGGCGCAGATACGCAGTATTTT. As protein: CASSANRGADTQYF.

The V call is TRBV19, the J call TRBJ2-1; possible D gene TRBD2, 6 bases. The CDR3 is 13 residues long. Looked up from germline, CDR1 is LNHDA and CDR2 is SQIVND (reference sequence). V lost 5 bases to trimming and J lost 4 bases, with 9 bases between them. In nucleotides, the CDR3 is TGTGCCAGTAGTTTGGGGGGTTACAATGAGCAGTTCTTC. Translation: CASSLGGYNEQFF.

V and J are TRBV10-3 and TRBJ1-3; D is uncertain. Germline CDR1 is ENHRY and CDR2 is SYGVKD. Trimming pared 8 bases from V and 7 bases from J, leaving 12 bases between. The CDR3 is made up of 12 amino acids. This CDR3 reads CAIGQAGNTIYF. CDR3 sequence (DNA): TGTGCCATCGGGCAGGCGGGTAACACCATATATTTT.

For the CDR3, the DNA is TGTGCCAGCAGCCAAGACCACAGCGGGAACTATGGCTACACCTTC. Translated, it gives CASSQDHSGNYGYTF. V usage is TRBV14 and J usage is TRBJ1-2; D uncertain. V gave up 0 bases and J gave up 2 bases, with 10 bases separating them. This CDR3 contains 15 residues. Germline V gene lookup returns CDR1 SGHDN and CDR2 FVKESK.

The rearrangement links TRBV2 to TRBJ2-5; tentative D call: TRBD1 (5 bases). The V end was cut by 3 bases, the J end by 1 base, with 9 bases between. CDR3 length: 14 residues. Per the germline V gene, CDR1 is SNHLY and CDR2 is FYNNEI. CDR3 protein: CASSELTAQETQYF. The CDR3 DNA reads as TGTGCCAGCAGTGAGTTGACAGCCCAAGAGACCCAGTACTTC. The whole variable domain, filled in from reference TRBV2 and TRBJ2-5, reads EPEVTQTPSHQVTQMGQEVILRCVPISNHLYFYWYRQILGQKVEFLVSFYNNEISEKSEIFDDQFSVERPDGSNFTLKIRSTKLEDSAMYFCASSELTAQETQYFGPGTRLLVL.

V usage is TRBV7-3 and J usage is TRBJ2-3; no clear D gene. The V gene lost 2 bases and the J gene lost 1 base, with 4 bases spanning the gap. From germline, CDR1 is SGHTA and CDR2 FQGTGA. This CDR3 is 13 amino acids long. Here the CDR3 reads CASSLPGTDTQYF. The CDR3 DNA follows: TGTGCCAGCAGCTTACCAGGCACAGATACGCAGTATTTT.

This chain uses TRBV6-6 with TRBJ1-4; no clear D. The CDR3 is made up of 14 amino acids. Germline V CDR1 and CDR2: MNHNY, SVGAGI (reference sequence). V lost 4 bases to trimming and J lost 5 bases, with 11 bases between them. This chain's CDR3 is CASSLLIENEKLFF. The DNA for the CDR3 is TGTGCCAGCAGTTTACTTATCGAAAATGAAAAACTGTTTTTT.

The chain recombines TRBV5-6 with TRBJ2-7; TRBD1 matches 7 bases. Germline trimming cut 4 bases from V and 2 bases from J; bases unmatched to any gene: 9. The V gene's germline CDR1 is SGHDT and CDR2 YYEEEE. CDR3 size: 15 residues. The CDR3 DNA reads TGTGCCAGCAGCCAACCGGGACAGACAACCTACGAGCAGTACTTC. Its protein is CASSQPGQTTYEQYF.

The CDR3 is CATSGGHTDTQYF. Written as DNA, the CDR3 is TGTGCCACCAGTGGAGGCCACACAGATACGCAGTATTTT. The chain recombines TRBV24-1 with TRBJ2-3; the D is unclear. Trimming shortened V by 5 bases and J by 2 bases, and 7 bases separated the two germline ends. Germline V CDR1 and CDR2: KGHDR, SFDVKD. The CDR3 extends over 13 amino acids.

V is TRBV29-1 and J is TRBJ1-2; 11 nucleotides match TRBD1. J was trimmed by 4 bases and V by 4 bases; bases with no gene match: 2. In germline, CDR1 is SQVTM, CDR2 ANQGSEA. The CDR3 is made up of 13 amino acids. CDR3 protein: CSVGTGGTYGYTF. The CDR3 DNA reads as TGCAGCGTTGGGACAGGGGGCACCTATGGCTACACCTTC.

The V call is TRBV19, the J call TRBJ2-1, with 12 bases matching TRBD2. V lost 5 bases to trimming and J lost 4 bases; unmatched junction nucleotides: 6. The CDR3 extends over 16 amino acids. Germline V CDR1 and CDR2: LNHDA, SQIVND (reference sequence). CDR3 sequence: CASSDRTSGTYNEQFF. In nucleotides, the CDR3 is TGTGCCAGTAGTGATCGGACTAGCGGGACTTACAATGAGCAGTTCTTC.

The chain is built from TRBV6-2 or TRBV6-3 and TRBJ2-1; 8 nucleotides align to TRBD2. J gave up 6 bases and V 0 bases, and 4 bases lay outside the gene matches. Germline V gene data show CDR1 as MNHEY and CDR2 as SVGEGT. This CDR3 is 15 amino acids long. CDR3 amino acids: CASSYSPSGSNEQFF. CDR3 DNA sequence: TGTGCCAGCAGTTACTCCCCTAGCGGGTCCAATGAGCAGTTCTTC.

V gene TRBV16 combines with J gene TRBJ1-2, with a weak D call TRBD1 (5 bases). CDR3 size: 17 residues. Germline-derived CDR1 and CDR2 are KGHSY and FQNENV. V lost 5 bases and J 6 bases, leaving 25 bases between the germline ends. The DNA for the CDR3 is TGTGCCAGCAGCAATTTCGGAACTCGGACAAAGGGCAATGGCTACACCTTC. This codes for CASSNFGTRTKGNGYTF.

The CDR3 loop is CASSFQQGLQPQHF. CDR3 DNA: TGTGCCAGCAGTTTTCAACAGGGGTTACAGCCCCAGCATTTT. V usage is TRBV28 and J usage is TRBJ1-5, with TRBD1 matching over 7 bases. Germline values: CDR1 MDHEN, CDR2 SYDVKM. The V segment lost 3 bases and the J segment 7 bases; nucleotides outside the gene matches: 6. The CDR3 is made up of 14 amino acids.

V usage is TRBV5-6 and J usage is TRBJ2-1; 11 nucleotides agree with TRBD1. The CDR3 sequence is 15 residues long. CDR1 is SGHDT, CDR2 YYEEEE, per germline. Losses at the gene ends were 4 bases for V and 9 bases for J; bases not matched to a gene: 9. Here the CDR3 reads CASSKGQGVVIEQFF. The CDR3 bases are TGTGCCAGCAGCAAGGGACAGGGGGTTGTGATTGAGCAGTTCTTC.

The rearrangement uses TRBV7-8 and TRBJ2-7, with 8 bases that match TRBD1. The V segment lost 2 bases and the J segment 3 bases; nucleotides outside the gene matches: 6. The CDR3 extends over 15 amino acids. Germline CDR1 and CDR2: SGHVS and FQNEAQ. DNA for the CDR3: TGTGCCAGCAGCTTACCCGCAGGGGGCATCTACGAGCAGTACTTC. Its translation is CASSLPAGGIYEQYF. The variable domain in full, completed from reference TRBV7-8 and TRBJ2-7, reads GAGVSQSPRYKVAKRGQDVALRCDPISGHVSLFWYQQALGQGPEFLTYFQNEAQLDKSGLPSDRFFAERPEGSVSTLKIQRTQQEDSAVYLCASSLPAGGIYEQYFGPGTRLTVT.

The rearrangement links TRBV30 to TRBJ2-7; a weak D match, TRBD2 (6 bases). V gave up 1 base and J gave up 4 bases, with 17 bases separating them. Germline V gene lookup returns CDR1 GTSNPN and CDR2 SVGIG (reference sequence). The CDR3 extends over 15 amino acids. The CDR3 reads CAWSARLGGSYEQYF. CDR3 nucleotide sequence: TGTGCCTGGAGTGCTAGACTGGGGGGTTCTTACGAGCAGTACTTC. The full variable domain, its missing parts supplied by reference TRBV30 and TRBJ2-7, is SQTIHQWPATLVQPVGSPLSLECTVEGTSNPNLYWYRQAAGRGLQLLFYSVGIGQISSEVPQNLSASRPQDRQFILSSKKLLLSDSGFYLCAWSARLGGSYEQYFGPGTRLTVT.

The chain employs TRBV10-2 and TRBJ2-2; 12 bases align to TRBD2. The V and J ends lost 7 bases and 3 bases, in that order; junction bases with no gene match: 9. This CDR3 has 17 amino acids. Germline CDR1 and CDR2: WSHSY and SAAADI. CDR3 loop: CASIGLAGLKYTGELFF. The CDR3 DNA sequence: TGCGCCAGCATTGGACTAGCGGGACTTAAATACACCGGGGAGCTGTTTTTT.

This chain joins TRBV6-5 and TRBJ2-2; TRBD1 matches 10 bases. This CDR3 has 15 residues. After removal of 6 bases from V and 1 base from J, the junction contained 2 bases not matched to a gene. The germline gives CDR1 MNHEY, CDR2 SVGAGI. Here the CDR3 reads CASRGQGLNTGELFF. The CDR3 DNA is TGTGCCAGCAGGGGACAGGGGCTGAACACCGGGGAGCTGTTTTTT.

This clone has just a few counts. The chain is built from TRBV5-1 and TRBJ1-4; 11 bases are a match to TRBD1. V trimming: 0 bases; J trimming: 8 bases; junction bases outside the gene matches: 6. The germline V gene encodes CDR1 SGHRS and CDR2 YFSETQ. This CDR3 has 16 residues. CDR3 protein: CASSLGTGGYSEKLFF. CDR3 in DNA: TGCGCCAGCAGCTTGGGGACAGGGGGCTATAGCGAAAAACTGTTTTTT.

V usage is TRBV27 and J usage is TRBJ2-7; 7 nucleotides align to TRBD1. This CDR3 region has 15 residues. CDR1 MNHEY and CDR2 SMNVEV come from the germline V gene (reference sequence). The ends lost 4 bases at V and 3 bases at J; junction bases unmatched: 9. The CDR3 DNA sequence: TGTGCCAGCAGTTCCAAAGGGGACAGATTCTACGAGCAGTACTTC. This codes for CASSSKGDRFYEQYF.

V usage is TRBV5-1 and J usage is TRBJ2-7; D is possibly TRBD1 (6 bases). The V gene's germline CDR1 is SGHRS and CDR2 YFSETQ. Trimming removed 0 bases from V and 5 bases from J, with 6 bases in between. The CDR3 runs 12 residues. The DNA for the CDR3 is TGCGCCAGCAGCTTGGACAGGGACGAGCAGTACTTC. This encodes CASSLDRDEQYF.